These 18 T cell receptor beta chains originate from one sample sequenced in a study of metastatic and nonmetastatic thyroid tumors. Patients underwent thyroid surgery, and none had received any treatment before it. TCRdb re-clonotyped the PCR reads through MiXCR. In the table there are about 30,000 clones, 15% to 20% of which are singletons. Sequences were obtained from blood. These receptor sequences come from a female donor with papillary thyroid cancer or a benign thyroid nodule (not recorded which). Some clones in this sample may be carry-over from other donors' samples.

This clone was recorded at least ten times. This CDR3 reads CASSRIGEQYF. CDR3 in DNA: TGTGCCAGCAGTCGGATAGGCGAGCAGTACTTC. The chain carries TRBV2 and TRBJ2-7; D unresolved. Per germline, CDR1 SNHLY and CDR2 FYNNEI. The germline V and J ends were trimmed by 5 bases and 6 bases, with 8 bases remaining between them. The CDR3 is made up of 11 amino acids.

This clone was seen a few times. This rearrangement joins TRBV28 to TRBJ1-2, with D perhaps matching TRBD1 (6 bases). The CDR3 extends over 15 amino acids. Trimming left V 7 bases short and J 1 base short, with 16 bases between. Per germline, CDR1 MDHEN and CDR2 SYDVKM. This chain's CDR3 is CASTSGDTFNYGYTF. CDR3 coding DNA: TGTGCCAGCACGTCAGGGGACACCTTTAACTATGGCTACACCTTC.

This clone was counted a few times. V gene TRBV24-1 combines with J gene TRBJ2-1, with 7 bases lining up with TRBD2. Trimming removed 2 bases from V and 9 bases from J; junction bases left unmatched: 6. In germline, CDR1 is KGHDR, CDR2 SFDVKD. This CDR3 spans 14 amino acids. CDR3 in amino acids: CATSDSSGSSEQFF. The CDR3 nucleotides are TGTGCCACCAGTGATTCTAGCGGTAGTTCTGAGCAGTTCTTC.

This clone has ten or more counts. This chain links TRBV9 with TRBJ2-7; tentative D call: TRBD2 (6 bases). CDR3 length: 15 amino acids. CDR1 is SGDLS and CDR2 is YYNGEE in the germline V gene. V shed 5 bases and J shed 3 bases, with 18 bases lying between them. The CDR3 loop is CASSPSEGLIYEQYF. As DNA, the CDR3 is TGTGCCAGCAGTCCAAGCGAGGGACTCATCTACGAGCAGTACTTC.

In this sample, this clone turned up many times. The chain is built from TRBV2 and TRBJ2-1, with D unresolved. The CDR3 sequence is 13 residues long. Germline V gene lookup returns CDR1 SNHLY and CDR2 FYNNEI. V lost 8 bases to trimming and J lost 6 bases, with 14 bases between them. CDR3 sequence: CASSSVTGNEQFF. The CDR3 coding sequence is TGTGCCAGCTCCTCCGTCACGGGCAATGAGCAGTTCTTC.

This clone is medium-sized (0.01 to 0.1%). This chain uses TRBV5-1 with TRBJ2-2, with TRBD2 identical over 7 bases. The J segment lost 5 bases and the V segment lost 0 bases, leaving 7 bases of the junction unmatched. This CDR3 has 16 amino acids. Germline V lookup: CDR1 SGHRS, CDR2 YFSETQ. The CDR3 region is CASSLEGGRGTGELFF. The CDR3 region has the DNA TGCGCCAGCAGCTTGGAAGGCGGGAGAGGGACCGGGGAGCTGTTTTTT.

This clone was recorded many times. The rearrangement uses TRBV3-1 and TRBJ1-1; D unclear. Trimming left V 2 bases short and J 0 bases short, with 13 bases between. This CDR3 region has 16 residues. In germline, CDR1 is LGHDT, CDR2 YNNKEL (reference sequence). The CDR3 DNA sequence: TGTGCCAGCAGCCAAAAACCGAAGGTTATGAACACTGAAGCTTTCTTT. Translation gives CASSQKPKVMNTEAFF.

This clone turned up a few times. The germline gene is not matched at one end of the junction; a read error may be the cause. V usage is TRBV28 and J usage is TRBJ1-6, with 8 bases aligning to TRBD1. Germline CDR1 MDHEN, CDR2 SYDVKM. This CDR3 spans 14 amino acids. The chain's CDR3 is CASNHGQGDPPLQF. In DNA form, the CDR3 reads TGTGCCAGCAACCACGGACAGGGCGATCCACCCCTACAATTT.

This clone was found many times. The rearrangement uses TRBV7-9 and TRBJ2-2, with D hard to call. Trimming took 2 bases from V and 1 from J, leaving 5 bases between them. The CDR3 extends over 14 amino acids. Germline CDR1 reads SEHNR; CDR2 reads FQNEAQ (reference sequence). The CDR3 DNA is TGTGCCAGCAGCTTATGGCGGAACACCGGGGAGCTGTTTTTT. Amino acid sequence: CASSLWRNTGELFF.

This clone came up many times. The CDR3 DNA is TGCGCCAGCAGCTTGGCCCCGGAGGCAACCAAAAACATTCAGTACTTC. Protein: CASSLAPEATKNIQYF. The J gene is TRBJ2-4, the V gene TRBV5-1, with D perhaps matching TRBD2 (5 bases). Germline values: CDR1 SGHRS, CDR2 YFSETQ. This CDR3 is built from 16 residues. With 0 bases removed from V and 2 bases from J, the gap between germline ends came to 12 bases.

This clone was found many times. The chain is built from TRBV12-3 or TRBV12-4 and TRBJ1-3; 8 bases match TRBD1. V gave up 1 base and J gave up 4 bases; unmatched junction bases: 3. CDR3 length: 15 amino acids. The CDR3 coding sequence is TGTGCCAGCAGTTTAGGACAGGGGATGGGAAACACCATATATTTT. Residues: CASSLGQGMGNTIYF.

This clone has ten or more counts. This rearrangement joins TRBV6-5 to TRBJ2-1; 7 bases map to TRBD2. V shed 2 bases and J 3 bases; nucleotides not matched to a gene: 7. Germline CDR1 is MNHEY and CDR2 is SVGAGI. The CDR3 sequence is 16 residues long. The CDR3 spells CASSYNRGGHYNEQFF. DNA of the CDR3: TGTGCCAGCAGTTACAACCGGGGAGGGCACTACAATGAGCAGTTCTTC.

This clone was detected ten times or more. V usage is TRBV5-4 and J usage is TRBJ1-2, with D possibly TRBD1 on 5 matching bases. The CDR3 has 14 residues. In germline, CDR1 is SGHNT, CDR2 YYREEE (reference sequence). The V end lost 4 bases, the J end lost 2 bases, and 12 bases lay between the germline ends. The CDR3 DNA reads TGTGCCAGCAGCCCCCGGACACTAAACTATGGCTACACCTTC. It encodes CASSPRTLNYGYTF.

Ten or more counts support this clone. V is TRBV4-1 and J is TRBJ1-1, with TRBD1 as a possible D gene (5 bases). Germline V gene sequence: CDR1 MGHRA, CDR2 YSYEKL. The CDR3 consists of 18 residues. V lost 0 bases to trimming and J lost 3 bases, with 20 bases between them. CDR3 loop: CASSQDRGYRVVDTEAFF. CDR3 bases: TGCGCCAGCAGCCAAGATCGGGGGTATCGGGTGGTAGACACTGAAGCTTTCTTT.

The chain is built from TRBV20-1 and TRBJ2-7, with D perhaps matching TRBD2 (5 bases). Deletions cut 2 bases from V and 8 bases from J, with 16 bases between. The germline V gene encodes CDR1 DFQATT and CDR2 SNEGSKA (reference sequence). There are 13 residues in the CDR3. CDR3 sequence (DNA): TGCAGTGCTAGACAAAGTGGGAGTGAGCAGCAGTACTTC. The encoded protein is CSARQSGSEQQYF.

At least ten counts were recorded for this clone. J is TRBJ2-5 and V is TRBV19, with TRBD1 matching 8 bases. V lost 6 bases and J lost 1; bases outside the gene matches: 13. The CDR3 runs to 17 residues. Germline V gives CDR1 LNHDA, CDR2 SQIVND (reference sequence). The CDR3 loop is CASRRARATGGQETQYF. In DNA, the CDR3 is TGTGCCAGTAGACGCGCCAGGGCTACAGGGGGCCAAGAGACCCAGTACTTC.

This clone was seen many times. The CDR3 DNA sequence: TGTGCCAGCAGACAGGACTTTCCGATCCCCTACGAGCAGTACTTC. This codes for CASRQDFPIPYEQYF. V gene TRBV7-2 combines with J gene TRBJ2-7; perhaps D is TRBD1 or TRBD2 (5 bases each). The V and J ends lost 6 bases and 2 bases respectively, with 17 bases between them. Germline lookup yields CDR1 SGHTA and CDR2 FQGNSA. The CDR3 is 15 amino acids.

There are many counts of this clone. The V and J genes are TRBV11-3 and TRBJ2-1; D remains ambiguous. In germline, CDR1 is SGHNT, CDR2 YENEEA. The ends were cut back, 0 bases at V and 8 bases at J, with 5 bases in the middle. The CDR3 is made up of 12 amino acids. CDR3 sequence (DNA): TGTGCCAGCAGCTTAGATAGGGATGAGCAGTTCTTC. It codes for CASSLDRDEQFF.